A single sample gave rise to the 24 T cell receptor beta chains below, sequenced in a study of CD8+CD57+ T cells in acquired aplastic anemia. Investigators profiled TCR beta VDJ and CDR3 from genomic DNA template. TCRdb called the reads again in MiXCR, with one record for every CDR3 protein. In the table there are around 170,000 distinct CDR3 sequences, 55% to 70% of which are singletons. Sequencing was performed on sorted CD4+, CD8+, or CD8+CD57+ T cells (not recorded which) from PBMCs. These receptor sequences come from a human donor in good health.

This clonotype was detected a few times. The rearrangement uses TRBV3-1 and TRBJ2-3; D ambiguous. CDR1 is LGHDT and CDR2 is YNNKEL in the germline V gene (reference sequence). The CDR3 loop spans 16 amino acids. V was cut by 1 base and J by 2 bases, with 13 bases left in between. This CDR3 reads CASSQGANRYTDTQYF. DNA for the CDR3: TGTGCCAGCAGCCAAGGGGCGAACCGGTACACAGATACGCAGTATTTT.

The rearrangement links TRBV5-5 to TRBJ2-7; D ambiguous. The germline V gene has CDR1 SGHKS and CDR2 YYEKEE (reference sequence). The CDR3 covers 14 residues. Trimming took 4 bases from V and 6 from J, leaving 17 bases between them. DNA of the CDR3: TGTGCCAGCAGCCTGAGGCCCTGGATCGGCGAGCAGTACTTC. It yields the protein CASSLRPWIGEQYF.

This chain uses TRBV7-9 with TRBJ2-7; TRBD1 matches 7 bases. Germline CDR1 reads SEHNR; CDR2 reads FQNEAQ (reference sequence). V dropped 3 bases and J dropped 6; count of bases not matched to a gene: 5. The CDR3 runs 13 residues. CDR3 nucleotides: TGTGCCAGCAGCTTTATTTACAGGGGCGAGCAGTACTTC. Protein product: CASSFIYRGEQYF.

This chain joins TRBV19 and TRBJ2-7, with D possibly being TRBD1 (7 bases). This CDR3 is 13 amino acids long. V was shortened by 5 bases and J by 2 bases, with 10 bases between the two germline ends. The germline V gene has CDR1 LNHDA and CDR2 SQIVND (reference sequence). In DNA form, the CDR3 reads TGTGCCAGTAGTCGGAGGGGGCCCTACGAGCAGTACTTC. It encodes CASSRRGPYEQYF.

V is TRBV7-8 and J is TRBJ2-7; D not resolved. This CDR3 region has 14 residues. The V end was cut by 5 bases, the J end by 0 bases, with 11 bases between. Germline assignment: CDR1 SGHVS and CDR2 FQNEAQ. The CDR3 DNA reads TGTGCCAGCAGCGAAAGGACGGCCTCCTACGAGCAGTACTTC. Its protein product is CASSERTASYEQYF. The whole variable domain, remainder taken from reference TRBV7-8 and TRBJ2-7, is GAGVSQSPRYKVAKRGQDVALRCDPISGHVSLFWYQQALGQGPEFLTYFQNEAQLDKSGLPSDRFFAERPEGSVSTLKIQRTQQEDSAVYLCASSERTASYEQYFGPGTRLTVT.

This chain connects TRBV10-3 to TRBJ1-1; TRBD1 agrees at 11 bases. The CDR3 contains 14 residues. Germline V lookup: CDR1 ENHRY, CDR2 SYGVKD. J was trimmed by 3 bases and V by 7 bases; bases with no gene match: 4. The CDR3 DNA reads TGTGCCATCAAGGGGACAGGGGGTGACACTGAAGCTTTCTTT. It yields the protein CAIKGTGGDTEAFF.

The J gene is TRBJ1-1, the V gene TRBV14, with no clear D. Germline V gives CDR1 SGHDN, CDR2 FVKESK. The CDR3 has 14 residues. Deletions cut 4 bases from V and 10 bases from J, with 19 bases between. The CDR3 bases are TGTGCCAGCAGCCGTCTAAGCGAACACCGGGGAGCTTTCTTT. Amino acids: CASSRLSEHRGAFF.

This chain joins TRBV29-1 and TRBJ2-5, with 8 bases lining up with TRBD1. The CDR3 runs to 14 residues. In germline, CDR1 is SQVTM, CDR2 ANQGSEA. The trim removed 2 bases at V and 7 bases at J, leaving 9 bases unmatched. CDR3 coding DNA: TGCAGCGTTGAATACGGACAGGGTGGCGGGACCCAGTACTTC. It yields the protein CSVEYGQGGGTQYF. Together with reference TRBV29-1 and TRBJ2-5, the CDR3 gives the full variable domain: SAVISQKPSRDICQRGTSLTIQCQVDSQVTMMFWYRQQPGQSLTLIATANQGSEATYESGFVIDKFPISRPNLTFSTLTVSNMSPEDSSIYLCSVEYGQGGGTQYFGPGTRLLVL.

The V gene is TRBV6-1, the J gene TRBJ2-7; 9 bases align to TRBD1. Trimming took 3 bases from V and 4 from J; bases not matched to a gene: 7. The CDR3 covers 15 residues. Germline assignment: CDR1 MNHNS and CDR2 SASEGT. Written as DNA, the CDR3 is TGTGCCAGCAGTGACGGCCGGGACAGGGCGTACGAGCAGTACTTC. Protein product: CASSDGRDRAYEQYF.

The rearrangement uses TRBV29-1 and TRBJ2-7; D is perhaps TRBD1 (5 bases). V dropped 6 bases and J dropped 3 bases, with 18 bases sitting between them. The CDR3 runs to 14 residues. Germline V gene data show CDR1 as SQVTM and CDR2 as ANQGSEA. This chain's CDR3 is CSVQPVQGSYEQYF. CDR3 nucleotide sequence: TGCAGCGTCCAGCCGGTGCAGGGCAGCTACGAGCAGTACTTC.

The rearrangement links TRBV20-1 to TRBJ2-7, with D maybe TRBD1 (5 bases). V lost 3 bases and J lost 2, with 11 bases in between. This CDR3 has 13 residues. Germline V gene lookup returns CDR1 DFQATT and CDR2 SNEGSKA (reference sequence). CDR3 DNA sequence: TGCAGTGCTAGGGCAGGGTTTGCCTACGAGCAGTACTTC. Protein sequence: CSARAGFAYEQYF.

In its sample, this clonotype was seen once. The chain links TRBV5-1 to TRBJ1-5; TRBD1 matches 9 bases. This CDR3 contains 16 residues. V shed 3 bases, J shed 7 bases, and the junction held 11 bases outside the gene matches. Germline CDR1 reads SGHRS; CDR2 reads YFSETQ. CDR3 DNA sequence: TGCGCCAGCAGCTACTCCGGGACAGGGTTGGGCCAGCCCCAGCATTTT. It translates to CASSYSGTGLGQPQHF.

The CDR3 coding sequence is TGTGCCAGCAGTTGGGACAGGGGTTTCTACGAGCAGTACGTC. It specifies CASSWDRGFYEQYV. The gene calls are TRBV28 and TRBJ2-7, with 10 bases matching TRBD1. In germline, CDR1 is MDHEN, CDR2 SYDVKM. The V gene end was trimmed by 4 bases and the J gene end by 3 bases; junction bases not matched to a gene: 3. The CDR3 sequence is 14 residues long.

V gene TRBV7-9 combines with J gene TRBJ1-2; D might be TRBD1 (6 bases). The V gene's germline CDR1 is SEHNR and CDR2 FQNEAQ (reference sequence). The V end lost 2 bases, the J end lost 13 bases, and 14 bases lay between the germline ends. The CDR3 sequence is 12 residues long. In DNA form, the CDR3 reads TGTGCCAGCAGCTTACCTCCAGGGGAGTCCACCTTC. This encodes CASSLPPGESTF.

The gene calls are TRBV29-1 and TRBJ2-4; a possible D gene is TRBD1 (6 bases). This CDR3 comprises 13 residues. Germline CDR1 is SQVTM and CDR2 is ANQGSEA. Trimming took 3 bases from V and 6 from J, leaving 12 bases between them. In DNA, the CDR3 is TGCAGCGTTGACGGTCAGGGGATAAACATTCAGTACTTC. This encodes CSVDGQGINIQYF.

This clonotype was observed a handful of times. The chain joins TRBV10-3 to TRBJ2-7; D unclear. Germline lookup yields CDR1 ENHRY and CDR2 SYGVKD. The V gene lost 0 bases and the J gene lost 7 bases, with 4 bases spanning the gap. The CDR3 sequence is 11 residues long. The CDR3 region is CAISESQEQYF. For the CDR3, the DNA is TGTGCCATCAGTGAGTCCCAGGAGCAGTACTTC.

The rearrangement joins TRBV20-1 to TRBJ1-1; D is unclear. The germline CDR1 and CDR2 sequences are DFQATT and SNEGSKA (reference sequence). V was shortened by 2 bases and J by 1 base, with 2 bases between the two germline ends. This CDR3 contains 11 residues. In nucleotides, the CDR3 is TGCAGTGCTAGACCGAACACTGAAGCTTTCTTT. It is translated as CSARPNTEAFF.

The chain carries TRBV7-4 and TRBJ1-2; tentative D call: TRBD1 (5 bases). Between the trimmed V and J ends, which lost 5 bases and 6 bases, there was a span of 13 bases. The length of the CDR3 is 13 residues. Germline lookup yields CDR1 SGHVT and CDR2 SQSDAQ. The CDR3 loop is CASSVEAGHGYTF. CDR3 DNA sequence: TGTGCCAGCAGCGTAGAGGCAGGGCATGGCTACACCTTC.

The V gene is TRBV19, the J gene TRBJ1-1; 9 nucleotides align to TRBD1. Germline V gene sequence: CDR1 LNHDA, CDR2 SQIVND (reference sequence). The CDR3 runs 16 residues. V lost 5 bases and J lost 5; bases outside the gene matches: 12. The CDR3 DNA sequence: TGTGCCAGTAGTGAGGGGACAGGGAGGAGGGGGACTGAAGCTTTCTTT. It specifies CASSEGTGRRGTEAFF. The full variable domain, its missing parts supplied by reference TRBV19 and TRBJ1-1, is DGGITQSPKYLFRKEGQNVTLSCEQNLNHDAMYWYRQDPGQGLRLIYYSQIVNDFQKGDIAEGYSVSREKKESFPLTVTSAQKNPTAFYLCASSEGTGRRGTEAFFGQGTRLTVV.

On this clonotype: Mismatch with germline at one junction end may stem from a read error. The rearrangement joins TRBV7-9 to TRBJ2-3, with D possibly matching TRBD2 (6 bases). Germline V gives CDR1 SEHNR, CDR2 FQNEAQ (reference sequence). The length of the CDR3 is 16 residues. In DNA form, the CDR3 reads TGCGCCAGCAGCGACACGGGGCTAGCGTCCGCAGATACGCAGTATTTT. This gives the protein CASSDTGLASADTQYF.

The rearrangement joins TRBV14 to TRBJ2-5; D may match TRBD1 or TRBD2 (5 bases each). This CDR3 region has 17 residues. CDR1 and CDR2 from the germline V gene are SGHDN and FVKESK. V was cut by 1 base and J by 4 bases, with 19 bases left in between. The DNA of the CDR3 is TGTGCCAGCAGCCAAGTATGGAGTTCAGGGAGACCAGAGACCCAGTACTTC. Its protein is CASSQVWSSGRPETQYF.

The V and J genes are TRBV20-1 and TRBJ2-2, with 10 bases identical to TRBD2. V dropped 4 bases and J dropped 3; count of bases not matched to a gene: 8. CDR1 and CDR2 from the germline V gene are DFQATT and SNEGSKA (reference sequence). The CDR3 is 16 amino acids. This CDR3 reads CSANRPLAGDTGELFF. As DNA, the CDR3 is TGCAGTGCTAACCGGCCTCTAGCGGGGGACACCGGGGAGCTGTTTTTT.

The chain is built from TRBV19 and TRBJ1-3; D is unresolved. The length of the CDR3 is 13 residues. The V end lost 5 bases, the J end lost 1 base, and 6 bases lay between the germline ends. Germline lookup yields CDR1 LNHDA and CDR2 SQIVND (reference sequence). CDR3 in amino acids: CASSYGSGNTIYF. The CDR3 DNA sequence: TGTGCCAGTAGTTATGGGTCTGGAAACACCATATATTTT.

This clonotype was observed a single time. The chain has TRBV19 and TRBJ1-5; D remains ambiguous. Deletions cut 5 bases from V and 2 bases from J, with 13 bases between. The CDR3 covers 15 residues. The germline V gene encodes CDR1 LNHDA and CDR2 SQIVND (reference sequence). The CDR3 bases are TGTGCCAGTAGTCCTCGGGATTGGGGCAATCAGCCCCAGCATTTT. It yields the protein CASSPRDWGNQPQHF.